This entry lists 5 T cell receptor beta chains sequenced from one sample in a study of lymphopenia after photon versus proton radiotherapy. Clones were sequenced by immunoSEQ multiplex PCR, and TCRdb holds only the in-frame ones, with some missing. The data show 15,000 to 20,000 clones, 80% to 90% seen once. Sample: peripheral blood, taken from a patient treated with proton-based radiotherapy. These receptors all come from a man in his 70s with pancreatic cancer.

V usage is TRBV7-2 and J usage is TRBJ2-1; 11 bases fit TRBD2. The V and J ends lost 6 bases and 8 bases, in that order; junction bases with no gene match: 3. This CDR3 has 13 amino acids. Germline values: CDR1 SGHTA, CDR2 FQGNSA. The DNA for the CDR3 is TGTGCCAGCAGGACTAGCGGGGTCCATGAGCAGTTCTTC. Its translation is CASRTSGVHEQFF.

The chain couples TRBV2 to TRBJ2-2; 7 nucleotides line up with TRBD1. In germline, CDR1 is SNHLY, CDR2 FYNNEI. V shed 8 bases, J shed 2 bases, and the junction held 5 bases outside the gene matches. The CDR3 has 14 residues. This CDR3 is CASLGQINTGELFF. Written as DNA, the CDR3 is TGTGCCAGCCTGGGACAGATTAACACCGGGGAGCTGTTTTTT.

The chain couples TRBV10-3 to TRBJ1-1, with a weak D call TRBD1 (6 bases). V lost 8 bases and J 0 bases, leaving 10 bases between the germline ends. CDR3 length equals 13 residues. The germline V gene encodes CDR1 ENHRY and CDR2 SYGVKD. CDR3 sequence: CAISRQVNTEAFF. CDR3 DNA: TGTGCCATCTCTAGACAGGTGAACACTGAAGCTTTCTTT.

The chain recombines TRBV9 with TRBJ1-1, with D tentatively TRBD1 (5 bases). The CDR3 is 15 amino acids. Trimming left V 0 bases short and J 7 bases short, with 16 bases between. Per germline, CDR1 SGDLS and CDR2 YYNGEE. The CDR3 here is CASSVAGLLEGEAFF. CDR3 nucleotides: TGTGCCAGCAGCGTAGCAGGGCTCTTGGAGGGTGAAGCTTTCTTT. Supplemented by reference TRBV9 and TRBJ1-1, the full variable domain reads DSGVTQTPKHLITATGQRVTLRCSPRSGDLSVYWYQQSLDQGLQFLIQYYNGEERAKGNILERFSAQQFPDLHSELNLSSLELGDSALYFCASSVAGLLEGEAFFGQGTRLTVV.

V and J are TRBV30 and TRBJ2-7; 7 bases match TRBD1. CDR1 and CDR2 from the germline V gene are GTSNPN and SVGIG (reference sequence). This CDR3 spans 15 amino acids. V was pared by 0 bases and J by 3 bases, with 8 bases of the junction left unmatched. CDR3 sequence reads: CAWSVGEGAGYEQYF. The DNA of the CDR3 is TGTGCCTGGAGTGTGGGTGAGGGGGCCGGCTACGAGCAGTACTTC.